This is a list of T cell receptor beta chains from one sample in a study of blood T cell repertoires in COVID-19. Sequenced by immunoSEQ multiplex PCR; TCRdb stores in-frame clones only, minus some. Of around 150,000 clones detected, 85% to 90% appear once; the ten largest clones hold about 0.95%. The sample taken for sequencing was peripheral blood. These receptors came from a man aged 18 to 29 with acute or convalescent COVID-19. Both conserved end residues are part of each CDR3. A D gene is named only where the DNA matches it firmly. Rows give clone size only sometimes, using once, few, many, or a class for an expanded clone.

V	D	size	J	CDR3	DNA
TRBV28	.	.	TRBJ1-1	CASSLGPPLAEAFF	TGTGCCAGCAGTTTGGGCCCCCCACTAGCTGAAGCTTTCTTT
TRBV6-5	TRBD1	.	TRBJ1-5	CASRETGTVHQPQHF	TGTGCCAGCAGGGAGACCGGGACAGTCCATCAGCCCCAGCATTTT
TRBV28	.	few	TRBJ1-1	CASSSPGLMNTEAFF	TGTGCCAGCAGTTCGCCAGGTCTAATGAACACTGAAGCTTTCTTT
TRBV5-5	TRBD1	.	TRBJ2-1	CASSSPSGGWVNEQFF	TGTGCCAGCAGCTCTCCCTCAGGGGGCTGGGTCAATGAGCAGTTCTTC
TRBV18	TRBD2	.	TRBJ2-5	CASSPPTGTSGEETQYF	TGTGCCAGCTCACCACCGACCGGGACTAGCGGGGAAGAGACCCAGTACTTC
TRBV6-5	.	.	TRBJ1-2	CASSRSHRVEDGYTF	TGTGCCAGCAGCCGAAGCCACAGGGTCGAGGATGGCTACACCTTC
TRBV30	.	.	TRBJ1-2	CAWSFRTAGGGYTF	TGTGCCTGGAGCTTCCGGACAGCCGGCGGGGGCTACACCTTC
TRBV6-2/TRBV6-3	TRBD1	.	TRBJ1-6	CASSPPGQHVSYNSPLHF	TGTGCCAGCAGCCCTCCGGGACAGCACGTCTCCTATAATTCACCCCTCCACTTT
TRBV11-2	.	few	TRBJ1-5	CASSPGGGPQHF	TGTGCCAGCAGCCCCGGCGGGGGGCCCCAGCATTTT
TRBV2	TRBD2	.	TRBJ2-3	CASSGRGLAGASDTQYF	TGTGCCAGCAGTGGCCGCGGACTAGCGGGGGCTTCAGATACGCAGTATTTT
TRBV7-9	.	once	TRBJ1-2	CASSSSGGNGYTF	TGTGCCAGCAGCTCTAGCGGAGGGAACGGCTACACCTTC
TRBV29-1	.	.	TRBJ2-5	CSVVAGGQETQYF	TGCAGCGTTGTAGCAGGGGGGCAAGAGACCCAGTACTTC
TRBV6-1	TRBD2	.	TRBJ2-5	CASSDQAGGVETQYF	TGTGCCAGCAGTGACCAGGCGGGGGGGGTGGAGACCCAGTACTTC
TRBV18	.	.	TRBJ1-1	CASSLLNTEAFF	TGTGCCAGCTCACTTTTAAACACTGAAGCTTTCTTT
TRBV25-1	TRBD1	few	TRBJ1-5	CASSTGTGSQPQHF	TGTGCCAGCAGCACCGGGACAGGGTCCCAGCCCCAGCATTTT
TRBV5-6	.	.	TRBJ2-1	CASTIGGNEQFF	TGTGCCAGCACTATCGGCGGTAATGAGCAGTTCTTC
TRBV9	.	few	TRBJ2-5	CASGASGGQETQYF	TGTGCCAGCGGGGCGAGTGGGGGGCAAGAGACCCAGTACTTC
TRBV5-4	.	.	TRBJ1-2	CASTMTGQYGYTF	TGTGCCAGCACCATGACAGGCCAGTATGGCTACACCTTC
TRBV30	TRBD2	.	TRBJ2-4	CAWSKSGGINIQYF	TGTGCCTGGAGTAAAAGCGGGGGGATAAACATTCAGTACTTC
TRBV30	.	.	TRBJ1-2	CAWSLPGGVDYGYTF	TGTGCCTGGAGTTTGCCGGGGGGCGTCGACTATGGCTACACCTTC
TRBV30	.	once	TRBJ1-2	CAWSVYSQGYTF	TGTGCCTGGAGTGTCTACAGTCAGGGCTACACCTTC
TRBV5-4	TRBD1	.	TRBJ1-2	CASSRRGGHGYTF	TGTGCCAGCAGCCGGAGAGGGGGCCATGGCTACACCTTC
TRBV7-9	.	.	TRBJ2-3	CASSLEASLTDTQYF	TGTGCCAGCAGCTTAGAAGCGAGCCTCACAGATACGCAGTATTTT
TRBV5-6	TRBD1	once	TRBJ1-4	CASSFRTGGNEKLFF	TGTGCCAGCAGTTTCAGGACAGGAGGAAATGAAAAACTGTTTTTT
TRBV19	TRBD2	.	TRBJ2-5	CASSPQGLAVQETQYF	TGTGCCAGTAGTCCCCAAGGACTAGCGGTTCAAGAGACCCAGTACTTC
TRBV10-1	.	.	TRBJ2-3	CASKASEATDTQYF	TGCGCCAGCAAGGCTAGCGAAGCCACAGATACGCAGTATTTT
TRBV6-5	TRBD2	.	TRBJ2-5	CASGRLALYQETQYF	TGTGCCAGCGGTCGACTAGCGCTGTACCAAGAGACCCAGTACTTC
TRBV5-1	TRBD1	.	TRBJ1-4	CASSLEGTADATNEKLFF	TGCGCCAGCAGCTTGGAAGGGACAGCGGATGCAACTAATGAAAAACTGTTTTTT
TRBV12-5	TRBD2	.	TRBJ2-1	CASGPMLAGAYNEQFF	TGTGCTAGTGGTCCGATGCTAGCGGGGGCGTACAATGAGCAGTTCTTC
TRBV3-1/TRBV3-2	.	.	TRBJ2-3	CASQRGGIRDTQYF	TGTGCCAGCCAAAGGGGGGGAATCAGGGATACGCAGTATTTT